This record concerns one T cell receptor beta chain sequence. Its antigen is not known. The data were taken from a study of blood T cells in healthy people across ages. General observations from the study: Significant beta diversity loss was already apparent by age approximately 40, declining roughly linearly. Estimated diversity that came from one million T cells was considered an underestimate.

The germline CDR1 and CDR2 sequences are LGHDT and YNNKEL (reference sequence). CDR3 length equals 16 residues. V was trimmed by 3 bases and J by 2 bases, leaving 17 bases between them. Primers used in a second PCR of roughly 6 to 11 cycles were a sample-barcoded 5' primer and a J-beta primer mix. Each CDR3 protein gets one entry after TCRdb re-called the 5' RACE reads with MiXCR. The profile shows about 1,400,000 distinct CDR3 sequences, about 40% of them singletons. RNA extraction gave at least 5 micrograms of total RNA per sample. The chain recombines TRBV3-1 with TRBJ2-7; D remains ambiguous. The TCR comes from a young woman in good health. Input material: blood. The DNA for the CDR3 is TGTGCCAGCAGCCACCAGCCGGTCCCTGGCCCCTACGAGCAGTACTTC. Protein sequence: CASSHQPVPGPYEQYF.